Below are 9 T cell receptor beta chains sequenced from a single sample in a study of T cell repertoires in cytomegalovirus infection. Each CDR3 protein is one row after TCRdb ran MiXCR on the reads. The data show around 170,000 distinct CDR3 sequences, around an eighth seen once. The sample taken for sequencing was PBMCs. The receptors were sampled from a human donor in good health (CMV status not recorded). Some clones in this sample may be carry-over from other donors' samples.

In this sample, this clonotype turned up many times. Written as DNA, the CDR3 is TGTGCCAGCAGTTACGGGCAACAGGGCCGAAACACCGGGGAGCTGTTTTTT. Translating it yields CASSYGQQGRNTGELFF. The chain carries TRBV6-5 and TRBJ2-2; possible D gene TRBD1, 6 bases. V was shortened by 2 bases and J by 2 bases, with 15 bases between the two germline ends. The CDR3 has 17 amino acids. The germline V gene encodes CDR1 MNHEY and CDR2 SVGAGI.

The CDR3 protein is CASSDVRQGNYGYTF. CDR3 in DNA: TGTGCCAGCAGTGATGTTCGACAGGGGAACTATGGCTACACCTTC. The chain has TRBV25-1 and TRBJ1-2; 8 nucleotides align to TRBD1. V lost 3 bases, J lost 2 bases, and 5 bases stayed unmatched. In germline, CDR1 is MGHDK, CDR2 SYGVNS. There are 15 residues in the CDR3.

The rearrangement joins TRBV5-4 to TRBJ1-2; TRBD1 matches at 7 bases. Germline lookup yields CDR1 SGHNT and CDR2 YYREEE (reference sequence). Germline trimming cut 4 bases from V and 0 bases from J; bases unmatched to any gene: 18. This CDR3 spans 19 amino acids. This CDR3 reads CASSPPPGTVILANYGYTF. CDR3 DNA: TGTGCCAGCAGCCCCCCCCCCGGGACAGTTATATTAGCTAACTATGGCTACACCTTC.

The rearrangement joins TRBV7-2 to TRBJ1-2, with a weak D call TRBD1 (6 bases). CDR3 length: 15 residues. In germline, CDR1 is SGHTA, CDR2 FQGNSA. V lost 5 bases, J lost 6 bases, and 19 bases lay in between. Here the CDR3 reads CASSVRGGGGDGYTF. The DNA for the CDR3 is TGTGCCAGCAGCGTAAGGGGAGGGGGGGGGGATGGCTACACCTTC.

This clonotype was counted many times. The chain links TRBV28 to TRBJ1-1, with D perhaps matching TRBD1 (5 bases). Trimming removed 5 bases at V and 1 base at J, with 17 bases between. The CDR3 covers 16 residues. Per the germline V gene, CDR1 is MDHEN and CDR2 is SYDVKM. For the CDR3, the DNA is TGTGCCAGCAGTCTCCCGACAGTCGGTAAGAACACTGAAGCTTTCTTT. This codes for CASSLPTVGKNTEAFF.

This clonotype occurred many times. The chain recombines TRBV24-1 with TRBJ2-1, with 12 bases identical to TRBD2. This CDR3 comprises 17 residues. Per germline, CDR1 KGHDR and CDR2 SFDVKD. J gave up 9 bases and V 2 bases, and 10 bases lay outside the gene matches. CDR3 protein: CATSDSEAASGRVEQFF. DNA of the CDR3: TGTGCCACCAGTGATTCGGAAGCGGCTAGCGGGAGGGTTGAGCAGTTCTTC.

This clonotype came up many times. This chain links TRBV7-2 with TRBJ1-1; D is possibly TRBD1 (5 bases). Germline CDR1 and CDR2: SGHTA and FQGNSA. This CDR3 comprises 15 residues. Trimming stripped 5 bases from V and 1 base from J, with 14 bases between. As DNA, the CDR3 is TGTGCCAGCAGCCCTCGACAGAATTCGAACACTGAAGCTTTCTTT. This translates into CASSPRQNSNTEAFF.

This clonotype was seen a few times. V usage is TRBV19 and J usage is TRBJ2-5; tentatively, D is TRBD2 (6 bases). Deletions cut 3 bases from V and 2 bases from J, with 13 bases between. The germline CDR1 and CDR2 sequences are LNHDA and SQIVND (reference sequence). The CDR3 totals 15 residues. In nucleotides, the CDR3 is TGTGCCAGTAGTATTGTTCCGGGACTGCAAGAGACCCAGTACTTC. Amino acids: CASSIVPGLQETQYF.

The sample holds many counts of this clonotype. The chain couples TRBV19 to TRBJ1-5; a weak D match, TRBD1 (5 bases). Germline V CDR1 and CDR2: LNHDA, SQIVND (reference sequence). This CDR3 is built from 13 residues. The V end lost 4 bases, the J end lost 7 bases, and 11 bases lay between the germline ends. The CDR3 region is CASSTAGPQPQHF. DNA of the CDR3: TGTGCCAGTAGTACGGCGGGGCCCCAGCCCCAGCATTTT.